This T cell receptor beta chain was observed in a study of blood T cells in healthy people across ages. Per sample, no less than 5 micrograms of total RNA were extracted. This CDR3 has 16 amino acids. Germline V gene data show CDR1 as ENHRY and CDR2 as SYGVKD. The J segment lost 6 bases and the V segment lost 6 bases, leaving 14 bases of the junction unmatched. It was with a sample-barcoded 5' primer and a J-beta primer mix that a second PCR of roughly 6 to 11 cycles was run. From the 5' RACE reads, TCRdb called clonotypes with MiXCR, one entry per CDR3 protein. The table records 800,000 to 1,000,000 distinct CDR3 sequences, around 48% of them present only once. This clonotype occurred a few times.

This TCR was sampled from a man aged 30 to 39 in good health. The chain employs TRBV10-3 and TRBJ2-3; TRBD2 matches at 8 bases. The material sequenced was blood. In DNA, the CDR3 is TGTGCCATCAGCCCCCCGGGTAGCGGGGCCCGGGATACGCAGTATTTT. It is translated as CAISPPGSGARDTQYF.